The following is a T cell receptor (beta chain) sequence with its context. Mismatch with germline at one junction end may stem from a read error. Isolation recovered at least 6 million PBMCs from every sample. Primed by a sample-barcoded 5' primer and a J-beta primer mix, a second PCR proceeded for roughly 7 to 11 cycles. TCRdb reprocessed the 5' RACE reads with MiXCR, giving one entry per CDR3 protein. The sample yields 1.5 million to 2 million distinct CDR3 sequences, 30% to 40% seen once. This entry comes from a study of blood T cells in healthy people across ages. The CDR3 length is 16 residues. This clonotype was obtained from a human donor in good health. The sequenced sample was blood. The gene calls are TRBV12-3 or TRBV12-4 and TRBJ2-3; maybe TRBD2 (6 bases). The CDR3 sequence is CACSPGEGAKRDTQYF. The CDR3 nucleotides are TGTGCCTGCAGCCCGGGAGAAGGAGCAAAACGGGATACGCAGTATTTT.